Listed below are T cell receptor beta chains from one sample, sequenced in a study of blood T cells in healthy people across ages. TCRdb independently ran MiXCR on the 5' RACE reads; one entry per CDR3 protein. The repertoire consists of about 1.6 million distinct CDR3 sequences, with approximately 32% occurring once and the leading ten covering around 10%. Sequenced: blood. The receptor set was obtained from a woman aged 25 to 39 in good health. Both conserved end residues are part of each CDR3. A D gene is named only where the DNA matches it firmly. Only part of the rows carry a size: once, few, many, or a class if the clone is expanded.

J gene | clone size | V gene | D gene | CDR3 protein | CDR3 DNA
TRBJ1-2 | - | TRBV12-3/TRBV12-4 | - | CASSPLGVTDNYGYTF | TGTGCCAGCAGCCCTCTCGGGGTTACCGATAACTATGGCTACACCTTC
TRBJ2-3 | few | TRBV5-1 | TRBD1 | CASSPGTGGSKDTQYF | TGCGCCAGCAGCCCGGGGACAGGGGGCAGTAAAGATACGCAGTATTTT
TRBJ1-2 | - | TRBV7-6 | - | CASSQAGVRYTF | TGTGCCAGCAGCCAGGCCGGGGTCCGCTACACCTTC
TRBJ1-2 | once | TRBV15 | - | CATSRDLEGVSYGYTF | TGTGCCACCAGCAGAGATTTGGAGGGGGTTTCCTACGGCTACACCTTC
TRBJ2-1 | many | TRBV4-2 | TRBD2 | CASSPTRDYVNEQFF | TGTGCCAGCAGCCCGACCCGGGACTACGTCAATGAGCAGTTCTTC
TRBJ2-1 | - | TRBV7-2 | TRBD1 | CASSLCTGGNEQFF | TGTGCCAGCAGCTTATGTACAGGGGGTAATGAGCAGTTCTTC
TRBJ1-4 | - | TRBV5-1 | - | CASSLPPNEKLFF | TGCGCCAGCAGCTTGCCCCCTAATGAAAAACTGTTTTTT
TRBJ2-7 | few | TRBV27 | TRBD2 | CASSLAPGTSGGYEQYF | TGTGCCAGCAGTTTAGCCCCTGGGACTAGCGGGGGCTACGAGCAGTACTTC
TRBJ2-5 | - | TRBV24-1 | TRBD1 | CATSDPRQGSQETQYF | TGTGCCACCAGTGATCCCCGACAGGGGTCCCAAGAGACCCAGTACTTC
TRBJ1-1 | - | TRBV29-1 | - | CSVEGSEAFF | TGCAGCGTTGAGGGGTCTGAAGCTTTCTTT
TRBJ2-3 | - | TRBV12-3/TRBV12-4 | - | CASSQPPADTQYF | TGTGCCAGCAGCCAACCACCCGCAGATACGCAGTATTTT
TRBJ1-2 | once | TRBV9 | TRBD1 | CASSPGGQGAISPWGYTF | TGTGCCAGCAGCCCAGGAGGGCAGGGGGCCATTAGTCCTTGGGGCTACACCTTC
TRBJ2-3 | - | TRBV7-9 | TRBD2 | CASSPRAGNGDTQYF | TGTGCCAGCAGCCCGAGAGCGGGAAATGGGGATACGCAGTATTTT
TRBJ1-6 | - | TRBV5-6 | - | CASSLLQQIQYNSPLHF | TGTGCCAGCAGCCTCCTACAGCAAATCCAATATAATTCACCCCTCCACTTT
TRBJ1-5 | few | TRBV6-1 | - | CASSEMGDQPQHF | TGTGCCAGCAGTGAAATGGGGGATCAGCCCCAGCATTTT
TRBJ2-1 | - | TRBV9 | - | CASSAGVWGLTYNEQFF | TGTGCCAGCAGCGCAGGGGTCTGGGGACTTACCTACAATGAGCAGTTCTTC
TRBJ1-2 | few | TRBV6-2/TRBV6-3 | - | CASSYSGGTPRGGYTF | TGTGCCAGCAGTTACTCAGGCGGGACGCCAAGAGGTGGCTACACCTTC
TRBJ1-4 | - | TRBV30 | - | CAWSRGALNEKLFF | TGTGCCTGGAGCCGGGGGGCGCTTAATGAAAAACTGTTTTTT
TRBJ1-2 | - | TRBV5-5 | TRBD1 | CASSVPGQGPRRGYTF | TGTGCCAGCAGCGTCCCCGGACAGGGGCCCCGGCGTGGCTACACCTTC
TRBJ1-4 | - | TRBV4-2 | - | CASSQRTEGNEKLFF | TGTGCCAGCAGCCAGCGGACAGAGGGTAATGAAAAACTGTTTTTT
TRBJ1-4 | - | TRBV20-1 | - | CSAPEGTTNEKLFF | TGCAGTGCTCCCGAGGGGACCACTAATGAAAAACTGTTTTTT
TRBJ2-1 | - | TRBV9 | - | CASSPRGGTATKFPYNEQFF | TGTGCCAGCAGCCCCCGGGGGGGGACAGCTACAAAGTTCCCCTACAATGAGCAGTTCTTC
TRBJ2-6 | - | TRBV7-9 | - | CASSSRIGYSGANVLTF | TGTGCCAGCAGCTCGCGAATAGGATACTCTGGGGCCAACGTCCTGACTTTC
TRBJ2-7 | once | TRBV6-5 | - | CASSYDGQHYEQYF | TGTGCCAGCAGTTACGATGGACAGCACTACGAGCAGTACTTC
TRBJ1-2 | few | TRBV29-1 | - | CSLTRGSSGYTF | TGCAGCCTCACCCGGGGGTCTTCTGGCTACACCTTC
TRBJ2-5 | - | TRBV29-1 | - | CSVTGQPIPQETQYF | TGCAGCGTTACCGGACAGCCGATACCCCAAGAGACCCAGTACTTC
TRBJ2-5 | - | TRBV12-3/TRBV12-4 | TRBD1 | CASRAMGQGAAETQYF | TGTGCCAGCAGAGCGATGGGACAGGGGGCCGCAGAGACCCAGTACTTC
TRBJ2-1 | - | TRBV29-1 | TRBD1 | CSVEDFGDRVAYNEQFF | TGCAGCGTTGAAGATTTCGGGGACAGGGTGGCCTACAATGAGCAGTTCTTC
TRBJ2-7 | - | TRBV4-1 | TRBD2 | CASSQPSGGVSGSRVVQYF | TGCGCCAGCAGCCAGCCTTCCGGCGGGGTAAGCGGGAGTAGGGTGGTGCAGTACTTC
TRBJ2-7 | many | TRBV29-1 | - | CSVLLGEQYF | TGCAGCGTTCTCCTCGGCGAGCAGTACTTC
TRBJ2-3 | many | TRBV6-1 | - | CASSKMGRLSTDTQYF | TGTGCCAGCAGTAAGATGGGACGCTTGAGCACAGATACGCAGTATTTT
TRBJ2-3 | few | TRBV3-1 | - | CASSPNRGTDTQYF | TGTGCCAGCAGCCCTAACAGGGGCACAGATACGCAGTATTTT
TRBJ2-3 | - | TRBV5-1 | - | CASSLVPERVDTQYF | TGCGCCAGCAGCTTGGTTCCGGAGAGGGTGGATACGCAGTATTTT
TRBJ2-5 | - | TRBV9 | - | CASSSHWRGVAETQYF | TGTGCCAGCAGCTCGCACTGGCGGGGAGTCGCGGAGACCCAGTACTTC
TRBJ2-3 | - | TRBV25-1 | - | CASSEYRGGPKGADTQYF | TGTGCCAGCAGTGAATATCGAGGAGGACCAAAGGGAGCAGATACGCAGTATTTT
TRBJ2-3 | - | TRBV7-2 | - | CASSTLSNGSTDTQYF | TGTGCCAGCAGCACGCTGAGTAACGGGAGCACAGATACGCAGTATTTT
TRBJ1-1 | - | TRBV15 | - | CATSRDQRQAIMNTEAFF | TGTGCCACCAGCAGAGATCAGAGGCAGGCGATCATGAACACTGAAGCTTTCTTT
TRBJ2-3 | - | TRBV24-1 | TRBD2 | CATSDSGGADTQYF | TGTGCCACCAGTGACAGCGGGGGGGCAGATACGCAGTATTTT
TRBJ2-3 | - | TRBV4-1 | TRBD1 | CASSRERGHTDTQYF | TGCGCCAGCAGCCGGGAGAGGGGGCACACAGATACGCAGTATTTT
TRBJ2-5 | few | TRBV6-5 | - | CASSYLGQWETQYF | TGTGCCAGCAGTTACCTGGGCCAGTGGGAGACCCAGTACTTC
TRBJ2-3 | few | TRBV10-3 | TRBD2 | CAIGRGGLSTDTQYF | TGTGCCATAGGGCGGGGGGGGCTTAGCACAGATACGCAGTATTTT
TRBJ2-7 | few | TRBV20-1 | - | CSASLRGEQYF | TGCAGTGCTAGTTTAAGGGGTGAGCAGTACTTC
TRBJ1-5 | - | TRBV3-1 | - | CASSQDSDSSSNQPQHF | TGTGCCAGCAGCCAAGATTCGGACAGTAGTAGCAATCAGCCCCAGCATTTT
TRBJ1-5 | - | TRBV24-1 | - | CATSDQDQPQHF | TGTGCCACCAGTGACCAAGATCAGCCCCAGCATTTT
TRBJ1-5 | - | TRBV10-3 | - | CAISGPGSGQPQHF | TGTGCCATCAGTGGTCCGGGGAGCGGTCAGCCCCAGCATTTT
TRBJ1-5 | few | TRBV4-1 | - | CASSQDFGITQPQHF | TGCGCCAGCAGCCAAGATTTTGGGATCACGCAGCCCCAGCATTTT
TRBJ1-5 | - | TRBV6-1 | - | CASSEIGSGFYSNQPQHF | TGTGCCAGCAGTGAAATAGGGTCAGGATTCTATAGCAATCAGCCCCAGCATTTT
TRBJ2-2 | many | TRBV7-3 | - | CASRGGTGELFF | TGTGCCAGCAGGGGGGGCACCGGGGAGCTGTTTTTT